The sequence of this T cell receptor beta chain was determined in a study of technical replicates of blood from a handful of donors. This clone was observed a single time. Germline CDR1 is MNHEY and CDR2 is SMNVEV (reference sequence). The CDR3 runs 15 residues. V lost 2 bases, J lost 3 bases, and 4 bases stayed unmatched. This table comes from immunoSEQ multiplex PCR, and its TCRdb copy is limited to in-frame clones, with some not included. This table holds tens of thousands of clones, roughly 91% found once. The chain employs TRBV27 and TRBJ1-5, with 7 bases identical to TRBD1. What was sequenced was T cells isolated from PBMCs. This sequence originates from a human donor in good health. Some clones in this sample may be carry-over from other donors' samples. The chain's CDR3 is CASSLERGPNQPQHF. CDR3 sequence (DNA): TGTGCCAGCAGTTTAGAAAGGGGGCCCAATCAGCCCCAGCATTTT.